The 3 T cell receptor beta chains reported below all come from one sample, sequenced in a study of T cell repertoires and HLA-DP antigens. No cognate antigen is known for these TCRs. Measured with immunoSEQ multiplex PCR; TCRdb has only the in-frame clones, and not every one. Found here are about 110,000 clones, 80% to 95% of them singletons; the top ten hold more than 0.25%. The sample consisted of CD4+ T cells from PBMCs. These receptors came from a woman aged 18-29 years in good health and CMV-seronegative.

CDR3 region: CASSWDSNQPQHF. As DNA, the CDR3 is TGTGCCAGCAGCTGGGACAGCAATCAGCCCCAGCATTTT. This chain links TRBV9 with TRBJ1-5; possible D gene TRBD1, 5 bases. Trimming shortened V by 4 bases and J by 1 base, and 6 bases separated the two germline ends. This CDR3 is built from 13 residues. The V gene's germline CDR1 is SGDLS and CDR2 YYNGEE.

The chain recombines TRBV28 with TRBJ2-2; the D is unclear. V was cut by 2 bases and J by 2 bases, with 15 bases left in between. CDR3 length: 17 amino acids. Germline V lookup: CDR1 MDHEN, CDR2 SYDVKM. CDR3 coding DNA: TGTGCCAGCAGTTTACGCCGCGGCTCTGTAAACACCGGGGAGCTGTTTTTT. Translating gives CASSLRRGSVNTGELFF.

The chain couples TRBV10-3 to TRBJ2-1; D remains ambiguous. CDR1 and CDR2 (germline): ENHRY, SYGVKD. CDR3 length: 11 amino acids. V gave up 0 bases and J gave up 9 bases, with 3 bases separating them. The DNA of the CDR3 is TGTGCCATCAGTGAGTCTTTTGAGCAGTTCTTC. Translated: CAISESFEQFF.